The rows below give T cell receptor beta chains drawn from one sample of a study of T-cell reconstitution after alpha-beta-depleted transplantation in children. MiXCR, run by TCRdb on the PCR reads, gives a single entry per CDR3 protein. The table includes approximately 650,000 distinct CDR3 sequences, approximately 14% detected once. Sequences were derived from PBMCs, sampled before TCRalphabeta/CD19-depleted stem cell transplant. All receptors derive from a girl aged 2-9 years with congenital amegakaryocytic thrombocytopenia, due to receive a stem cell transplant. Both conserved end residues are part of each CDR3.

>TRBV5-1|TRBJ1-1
CASSLVVGGPNTEAFF
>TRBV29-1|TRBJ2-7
CSVEGYSYEQYF
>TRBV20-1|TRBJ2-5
CSASFSQETQYF
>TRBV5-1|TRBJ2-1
CASSAGTSGRISYNEQFF
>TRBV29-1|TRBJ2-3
CSVVEREPPDTQYF
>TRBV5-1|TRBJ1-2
CASSFPGQGDYGYTF
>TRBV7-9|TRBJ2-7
CASSFLLAGALGAEQYF
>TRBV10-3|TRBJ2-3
CAIRDRNRGGRTDTQYF
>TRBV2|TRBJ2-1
CASSEGFF
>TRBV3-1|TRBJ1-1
CASSQELGTEAFF
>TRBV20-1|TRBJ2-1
CSAIWPSRRGNEQFF
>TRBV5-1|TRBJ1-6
CASSLSGGDNSPLHF
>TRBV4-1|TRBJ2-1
CASSQGPRPSYNEQFF
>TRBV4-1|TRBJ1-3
CASSLSRDTYSGNTIYF
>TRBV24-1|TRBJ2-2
CATSDLQEWDTGELFF
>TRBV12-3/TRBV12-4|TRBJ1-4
CASSQTGLREKLFF
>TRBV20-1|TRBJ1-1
CSASGQDTEAFF
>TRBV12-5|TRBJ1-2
CASGLTTGSYGYTF
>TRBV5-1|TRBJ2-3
CASSLTPFGNTQYF
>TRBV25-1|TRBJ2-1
CASSDYVGEQFF
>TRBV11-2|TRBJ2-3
CASSLAFVTDTQYF
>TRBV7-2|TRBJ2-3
CASSRGLAGVGDTQYF
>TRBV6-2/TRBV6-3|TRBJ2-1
CASSYSGPGLYLTEQFF
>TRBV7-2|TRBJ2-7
CASRLTNEQYF
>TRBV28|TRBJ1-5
CASRYHTSFGPYSNQPQHF
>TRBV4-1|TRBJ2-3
CASSQAGTSGDTQYF
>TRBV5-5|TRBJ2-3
CASSLGLDRLPDTQYF
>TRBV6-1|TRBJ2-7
CASSEAPNSGYEQYF
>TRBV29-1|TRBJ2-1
CSVEPSRNEQFF
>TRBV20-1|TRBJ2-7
CSASPGQGLYEQYF
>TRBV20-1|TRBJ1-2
CSARAPNQVGNYGYTF
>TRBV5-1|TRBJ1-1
CASSLAEGGTEAFF
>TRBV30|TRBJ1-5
CAWSGQNHQPQHF
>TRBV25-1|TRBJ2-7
CASSDLAGGGGQYF
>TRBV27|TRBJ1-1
CASSPNGPGRGAFF
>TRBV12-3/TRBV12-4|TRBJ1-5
CASRVGVNSNQPQHF
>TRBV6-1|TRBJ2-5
CASNPLAGVETQYF
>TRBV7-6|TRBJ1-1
CASSPSTAITEAFF
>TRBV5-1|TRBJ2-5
CASSFGREGETQYF
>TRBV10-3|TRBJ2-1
CAIRGDRGDLNEQFF
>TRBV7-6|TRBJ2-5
CASSGLGYQETQYF
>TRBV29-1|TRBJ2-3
CSVRRVSPQLDTQYF
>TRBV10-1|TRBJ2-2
CASSPKTRSGELFF
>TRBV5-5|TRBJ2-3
CASTNPPGRGTDTQYF
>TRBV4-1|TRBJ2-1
CASSQGVQGKNEQFF
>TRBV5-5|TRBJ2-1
CASRPPGPPIRNEQFF
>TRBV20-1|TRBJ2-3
CSARDLAGGLVSSDTQYF
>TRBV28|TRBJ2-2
CASRSQNTGELFF
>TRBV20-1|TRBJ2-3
CSASRTSGMGTDTQYF
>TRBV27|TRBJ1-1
CASSGDAEAFF
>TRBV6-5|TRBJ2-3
CASSYGQREAPDTQYF
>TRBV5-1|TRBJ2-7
CASSLVVSGEGEQCF
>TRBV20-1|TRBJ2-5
CSANGSGGQRQTQYF
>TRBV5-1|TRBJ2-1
CASSLEAVKRNEQFF
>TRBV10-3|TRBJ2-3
CATGQGGTDTQYF
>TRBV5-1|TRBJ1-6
CASSLAGSAANSPLHF
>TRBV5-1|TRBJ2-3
CASSNSGSGSDTQYF
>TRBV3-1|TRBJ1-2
CASSQDVVGFYGYTF